This TCR beta chain was sequenced in a study of cytomegalovirus exposure and HLA in healthy donors. Use of 60 Vbeta and 13 Jbeta primers characterized the PCR. Libraries were prepared by immunoSEQ multiplex PCR; TCRdb keeps only in-frame clonotypes and omits some of them. The sample holds approximately 130,000 clones; around 70% are singletons and the top ten take approximately 2.6%. Study-level results: Many donors carried some public TCRs, although rarity characterized most TCR sequences. Sequencing likely produced, as an artifact, a cluster of highly shared sequence variants. TRBV6-2, TRBV6-3 and some other V segments were unresolvable in 87-base-pair reads.

Germline values: CDR1 SGHVS, CDR2 FNYEAQ. CDR3 length: 16 residues. The V and J ends lost 3 bases and 7 bases, in that order; junction bases with no gene match: 7. For the donor in question, CMV serostatus went unrecorded. A note on this clone: Its antigen is still unknown.

This clonotype originated in a human donor in good health. This chain connects TRBV7-6 to TRBJ2-1; 12 bases align to TRBD2. The sequenced sample consisted of PBMCs. CDR3 nucleotides: TGTGCCAGCAGCTTGGAGACTAGCGGGAGCCGGAATGAGCAGTTCTTC. It codes for CASSLETSGSRNEQFF.